This note documents a single TCR beta chain sequence. The data belong to a study of blood T cell repertoires in COVID-19. The wider study: Specimens from acute and convalescent COVID-19 originated in the United States, Italy and Spain. T cells, B-cell-depleted T cells, or PBMCs provided the cDNA or gDNA that served as material.

The authors' processing: Nucleated cell number was recorded as an estimate derived from reference gene primer amplification. Sequencing used immunoSEQ multiplex PCR; TCRdb keeps in-frame clones, though not all of them. V and J calls and clone size follow that table, whereas D and trimming were derived from the DNA. This sample has 55,000 to 65,000 clones; 87% occur once, and the top ten carry about a tenth. This CDR3 is 17 amino acids long. The junction had 9 bases not matched to a gene; V was cut back by 3 bases and J by 2 bases. Germline lookup yields CDR1 SGHDT and CDR2 YYEEEE. The chain combines TRBV5-6 with TRBJ2-1, with 9 bases aligning to TRBD2. This sequence was found in a human donor with acute or convalescent COVID-19. The donor label of this sample is uncertain. The source material was peripheral blood. This chain's CDR3 is CASSSGWVAGAYNEQFF. The CDR3 DNA follows: TGTGCCAGCAGCTCCGGCTGGGTAGCGGGGGCCTACAATGAGCAGTTCTTC.